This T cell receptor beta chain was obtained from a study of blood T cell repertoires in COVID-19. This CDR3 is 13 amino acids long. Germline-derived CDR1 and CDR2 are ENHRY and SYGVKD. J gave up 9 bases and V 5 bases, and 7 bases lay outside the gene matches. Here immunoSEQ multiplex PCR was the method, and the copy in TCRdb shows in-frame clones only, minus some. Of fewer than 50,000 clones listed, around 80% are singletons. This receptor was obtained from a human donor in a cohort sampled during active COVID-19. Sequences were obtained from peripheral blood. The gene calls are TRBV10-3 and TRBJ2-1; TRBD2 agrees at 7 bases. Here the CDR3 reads CAISPGGWPEQFF. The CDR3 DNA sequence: TGTGCCATCAGTCCGGGGGGATGGCCTGAGCAGTTCTTC.